The 27 T cell receptor beta chains below all came from one sample that was sequenced in a study of cytomegalovirus exposure and HLA in healthy donors. Use of 60 Vbeta and 13 Jbeta primers characterized the PCR. Sequencing used immunoSEQ multiplex PCR; TCRdb keeps in-frame clones, though not all of them. This table holds 130,000 to 150,000 clones, over 75% found once. Sequenced: PBMCs. Receptor source: a woman between 25 and 40 years old in good health and CMV-seronegative.

V is TRBV2 and J is TRBJ2-4; D is uncertain. V was cut by 4 bases and J by 3 bases, with 7 bases left in between. Germline values: CDR1 SNHLY, CDR2 FYNNEI. The CDR3 sequence is 13 residues long. CDR3 protein: CASSVIIKNIQYF. CDR3 in DNA: TGTGCCAGCAGTGTTATTATCAAAAACATTCAGTACTTC. Supplemented by reference TRBV2 and TRBJ2-4, the full variable domain reads EPEVTQTPSHQVTQMGQEVILRCVPISNHLYFYWYRQILGQKVEFLVSFYNNEISEKSEIFDDQFSVERPDGSNFTLKIRSTKLEDSAMYFCASSVIIKNIQYFGAGTRLSVL.

The gene calls are TRBV5-1 and TRBJ1-2; 10 bases agree with TRBD1. The V gene's germline CDR1 is SGHRS and CDR2 YFSETQ. The CDR3 is 13 residues long. The V and J ends lost 3 bases and 8 bases, in that order; junction bases with no gene match: 4. The CDR3 is CASSWGTGEGYTF. In DNA form, the CDR3 reads TGCGCCAGCAGCTGGGGGACAGGGGAAGGCTACACCTTC.

The chain has TRBV6-6 and TRBJ1-4; tentatively, D is TRBD1 (6 bases). Germline values: CDR1 MNHNY, CDR2 SVGAGI (reference sequence). Trimming cost V 2 bases and J 2 bases, with 6 bases left between them. This CDR3 has 14 residues. Here the CDR3 DNA reads TGTGCCAGCAGTTACAGGGGGACTAATGAAAAACTGTTTTTT. It encodes CASSYRGTNEKLFF.

This clone was picked up a small number of times. CDR3 in amino acids: CASTGYGGNTEAFF. The DNA of the CDR3 is TGTGCCAGCACTGGTTACGGGGGGAACACTGAAGCTTTCTTT. The chain joins TRBV2 to TRBJ1-1, with D possibly TRBD1 on 5 matching bases. The CDR3 length is 14 residues. V lost 7 bases, J lost 1 base, and 13 bases lay in between. CDR1 SNHLY and CDR2 FYNNEI come from the germline V gene.

This clone appeared a few times. This chain connects TRBV12-5 to TRBJ2-3, with D uncertain. Germline CDR1 reads LGHNT; CDR2 reads FRNRAP. The CDR3 runs 11 residues. The V end lost 3 bases, the J end lost 6 bases, and 4 bases lay between the germline ends. As DNA, the CDR3 is TGTGCTAGTGGTTTCTCGGATACGCAGTATTTT. As protein: CASGFSDTQYF.

This chain connects TRBV7-3 to TRBJ1-1; 8 bases line up with TRBD1. The CDR3 is 13 amino acids. Germline V lookup: CDR1 SGHTA, CDR2 FQGTGA. J gave up 5 bases and V 5 bases, and 4 bases lay outside the gene matches. CDR3 sequence reads: CASSPDRVTEAFF. CDR3 sequence (DNA): TGTGCCAGCAGCCCGGACAGGGTGACTGAAGCTTTCTTT.

V and J are TRBV6-1 and TRBJ1-1, with D perhaps matching TRBD1 (6 bases). The germline gives CDR1 MNHNS, CDR2 SASEGT. The CDR3 sequence is 15 residues long. Trimming shortened V by 2 bases and J by 1 base, and 11 bases separated the two germline ends. The CDR3 nucleotides read TGTGCCAGCAGTGAAACCAGGGGATGGAACACTGAAGCTTTCTTT. Its translation is CASSETRGWNTEAFF.

J is TRBJ1-6 and V is TRBV7-3; the D gene is possibly TRBD1 (5 bases). Germline V gene sequence: CDR1 SGHTA, CDR2 FQGTGA. This CDR3 spans 14 amino acids. V shed 2 bases and J shed 7 bases, with 9 bases lying between them. In DNA, the CDR3 is TGTGCCAGCAGCTTATACAGGTTCAATTCACCCCTCCACTTT. This translates into CASSLYRFNSPLHF.

The V call is TRBV4-1, the J call TRBJ1-2, with D maybe TRBD1 (6 bases). Trimming took 0 bases from V and 0 from J, leaving 8 bases between them. From germline, CDR1 is MGHRA and CDR2 YSYEKL. CDR3 length: 15 amino acids. The CDR3 region has the DNA TGCGCCAGCAGCCAAGACAGGGGCACTAACTATGGCTACACCTTC. It is translated as CASSQDRGTNYGYTF.

This clone was counted only a few times. The chain uses TRBV4-1 and TRBJ1-1, with 11 positions matching TRBD1. The germline CDR1 and CDR2 sequences are MGHRA and YSYEKL. The trim removed 4 bases at V and 5 bases at J, leaving 12 bases unmatched. This CDR3 comprises 17 residues. The CDR3 sequence: CASSRTWGGQGGTEAFF. As DNA, the CDR3 is TGCGCCAGCAGCCGAACTTGGGGGGGACAGGGGGGTACTGAAGCTTTCTTT.

V is TRBV11-1 and J is TRBJ2-7; a possible D gene is TRBD2 (7 bases). Per germline, CDR1 SGHAT and CDR2 FQDESV (reference sequence). The CDR3 has 13 amino acids. Trimming took off 5 bases at V and 5 bases at J, with 13 bases between the two ends. CDR3 residues: CASSRRGGDEQYF. In nucleotides, the CDR3 is TGTGCCAGCAGCCGCAGGGGAGGGGACGAGCAGTACTTC.

The rearrangement uses TRBV18 and TRBJ2-2, with D maybe TRBD2 (6 bases). V lost 4 bases and J lost 3, with 6 bases in between. The CDR3 spans 13 residues. Germline lookup yields CDR1 KGHSH and CDR2 LQKENI. CDR3: CASSRGDTGELFF. In nucleotides, the CDR3 is TGTGCCAGCTCACGGGGGGACACCGGGGAGCTGTTTTTT.

This sequence joins TRBV9 and TRBJ2-3, with 9 bases lining up with TRBD2. CDR1 and CDR2 (germline): SGDLS, YYNGEE. The junction had 6 bases not matched to a gene; V was cut back by 2 bases and J by 5 bases. CDR3 length: 15 amino acids. The CDR3 DNA is TGTGCCAGCAGCGTTAGCGGGAGAGGGGTAGATACGCAGTATTTT. Its translation is CASSVSGRGVDTQYF.

J is TRBJ2-3 and V is TRBV7-2; 12 nucleotides match TRBD2. This CDR3 is built from 17 residues. Germline V gene data show CDR1 as SGHTA and CDR2 as FQGNSA. The ends lost 1 base at V and 4 bases at J; junction bases unmatched: 6. As DNA, the CDR3 is TGTGCCAGCAGCTTAGTGGCTAGCGGGGGGGCCCCAGATACGCAGTATTTT. Amino acids: CASSLVASGGAPDTQYF. The full variable domain, with the rest looked up from reference TRBV7-2 and TRBJ2-3, is GAGVSQSPSNKVTEKGKDVELRCDPISGHTALYWYRQSLGQGLEFLIYFQGNSAPDKSGLPSDRFSAERTGGSVSTLTIQRTQQEDSAVYLCASSLVASGGAPDTQYFGPGTRLTVL.

The chain recombines TRBV5-1 with TRBJ1-1; no reliable D call. CDR1 is SGHRS and CDR2 is YFSETQ in the germline V gene. The length of the CDR3 is 13 residues. With 1 base removed from V and 3 bases from J, the gap between germline ends came to 7 bases. The CDR3 nucleotides read TGCGCCAGCAGCTTGAACGGGTACACTGAAGCTTTCTTT. This gives the protein CASSLNGYTEAFF.

This clone was counted once. The genes are TRBV5-1 and TRBJ2-7; the match to TRBD2 covers 11 bases. This CDR3 has 14 residues. With V trimmed by 4 bases and J by 6 bases, 6 bases remained unmatched. Germline V gene data show CDR1 as SGHRS and CDR2 as YFSETQ. The CDR3 spells CASSPGLAAPEQYF. In nucleotides, the CDR3 is TGCGCCAGCAGCCCGGGACTAGCGGCTCCCGAGCAGTACTTC.

The table lists this clone with a few counts. The genes are TRBV5-6 and TRBJ1-6; D not certain. Per germline, CDR1 SGHDT and CDR2 YYEEEE. V was shortened by 4 bases and J by 0 bases, with 11 bases between the two germline ends. This CDR3 spans 16 amino acids. DNA for the CDR3: TGTGCCAGCAGCCCCTCCCTGAGCTCCTATAATTCACCCCTCCACTTT. As protein: CASSPSLSSYNSPLHF.

This chain links TRBV29-1 with TRBJ2-7; a possible D gene is TRBD1 (6 bases). Germline CDR1 is SQVTM and CDR2 is ANQGSEA. V was cut by 7 bases and J by 0 bases, with 7 bases left in between. This CDR3 region has 11 residues. Here the CDR3 DNA reads TGCAGCGCGGGACACTCCTACGAGCAGTACTTC. This translates into CSAGHSYEQYF.

The chain links TRBV5-6 to TRBJ2-5; D is perhaps TRBD1 (6 bases). This CDR3 contains 15 residues. CDR1 and CDR2 from the germline V gene are SGHDT and YYEEEE. The germline V and J ends were trimmed by 4 bases and 7 bases, with 20 bases remaining between them. CDR3 in amino acids: CASSNGQNPQMTQYF. The DNA for the CDR3 is TGTGCCAGCAGCAACGGACAGAACCCCCAGATGACCCAGTACTTC.

This chain uses TRBV9 with TRBJ2-6; TRBD1 matches 10 bases. Trimming cost V 3 bases and J 4 bases; bases outside gene matches: 4. The CDR3 spans 16 residues. CDR1 and CDR2 (germline): SGDLS, YYNGEE. The CDR3 bases are TGTGCCAGCAGCGCGGGGACAGGGGCAGGGGCCAACGTCCTGACTTTC. It yields the protein CASSAGTGAGANVLTF.

The chain has TRBV28 and TRBJ2-5, with 9 bases identical to TRBD1. The assigned J gene may be wrong: the sequence end matches TRBJ2-7 better. CDR1 and CDR2 from the germline V gene are MDHEN and SYDVKM. The CDR3 extends over 15 amino acids. The CDR3 loop is CASRPTDRGVGEQYF. The CDR3 DNA is TGTGCCAGCAGGCCGACGGACAGGGGAGTCGGCGAGCAGTACTTC.

V is TRBV23-1 and J is TRBJ2-7; 8 nucleotides align to TRBD1. TRBV23-1 falls under the ORF class, with uncertain function. After removal of 3 bases from V and 5 bases from J, the junction contained 12 bases not matched to a gene. The CDR3 runs to 16 residues. The CDR3 reads CASSQPRRTGSHEQYF. The CDR3 DNA sequence: TGCGCCAGCAGTCAGCCAAGAAGGACAGGGTCTCACGAGCAGTACTTC.

The chain has TRBV25-1 and TRBJ2-7, with 7 positions matching TRBD1. The V gene's germline CDR1 is MGHDK and CDR2 SYGVNS. This CDR3 comprises 13 residues. Trimming took 10 bases from V and 1 from J; bases not matched to a gene: 7. CDR3 in DNA: TGTGCCAACAAGGGACAGCCGTCCTACGAGCAGTACTTC. Residues: CANKGQPSYEQYF.

This sequence joins TRBV19 and TRBJ2-2; TRBD1 aligns across 8 bases. After removal of 8 bases from V and 6 bases from J, the junction contained 8 bases not matched to a gene. The germline gives CDR1 LNHDA, CDR2 SQIVND (reference sequence). The CDR3 is 14 residues long. The CDR3 sequence: CASGDRLVAGELFF. DNA of the CDR3: TGTGCCAGTGGGGACAGGTTGGTAGCCGGGGAGCTGTTTTTT.

The V call is TRBV19, the J call TRBJ2-1, with 12 positions matching TRBD2. With V trimmed by 5 bases and J by 9 bases, 20 bases remained unmatched. CDR3 size: 19 residues. Looked up from germline, CDR1 is LNHDA and CDR2 is SQIVND (reference sequence). CDR3 DNA sequence: TGTGCCAGTAGTGAGGTTTTGAGGACTAGCGGGACCGGAGAGGTTGAGCAGTTCTTC. Translation gives CASSEVLRTSGTGEVEQFF.

The rearrangement links TRBV6-1 to TRBJ1-4; TRBD1 aligns across 7 bases. The CDR3 runs to 15 residues. The junction had 6 bases not matched to a gene; V was cut back by 4 bases and J by 4 bases. The V gene's germline CDR1 is MNHNS and CDR2 SASEGT. CDR3 coding DNA: TGTGCCAGCAGTGTAACAGGGGCTGATAATGAAAAACTGTTTTTT. Its translation: CASSVTGADNEKLFF.

This clone was found a few times. The V call is TRBV6-1, the J call TRBJ2-7, with D perhaps matching TRBD2 (7 bases). Trimming took off 3 bases at V and 3 bases at J, with 15 bases between the two ends. Germline CDR1 is MNHNS and CDR2 is SASEGT. The CDR3 is 15 residues long. For the CDR3, the DNA is TGTGCCAGCAGTGAGGGGGGGCATGCCTACTACGAGCAGTACTTC. Amino acid sequence: CASSEGGHAYYEQYF.